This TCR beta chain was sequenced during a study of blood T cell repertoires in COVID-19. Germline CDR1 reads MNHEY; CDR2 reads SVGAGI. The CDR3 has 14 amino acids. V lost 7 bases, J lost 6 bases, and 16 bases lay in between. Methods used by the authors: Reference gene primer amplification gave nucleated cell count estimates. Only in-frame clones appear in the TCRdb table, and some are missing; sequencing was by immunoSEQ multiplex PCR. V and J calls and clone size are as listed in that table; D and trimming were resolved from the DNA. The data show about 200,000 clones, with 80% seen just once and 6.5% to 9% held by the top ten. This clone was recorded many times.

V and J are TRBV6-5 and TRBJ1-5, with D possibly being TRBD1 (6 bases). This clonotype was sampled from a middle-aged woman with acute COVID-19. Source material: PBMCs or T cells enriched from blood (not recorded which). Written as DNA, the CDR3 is TGTGCCAGCAACCAGCGAGGGGGTACTCAGCCCCAGCATTTT. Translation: CASNQRGGTQPQHF.